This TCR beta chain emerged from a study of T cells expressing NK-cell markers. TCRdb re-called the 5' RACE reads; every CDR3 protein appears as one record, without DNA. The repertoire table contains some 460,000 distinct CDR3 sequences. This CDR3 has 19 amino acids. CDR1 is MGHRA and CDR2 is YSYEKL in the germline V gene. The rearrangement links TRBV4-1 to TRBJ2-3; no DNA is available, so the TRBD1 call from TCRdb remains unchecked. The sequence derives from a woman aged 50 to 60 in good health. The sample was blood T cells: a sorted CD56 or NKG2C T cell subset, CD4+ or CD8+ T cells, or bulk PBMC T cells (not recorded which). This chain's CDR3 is CASSPSNSGRRGDRDTQYF.